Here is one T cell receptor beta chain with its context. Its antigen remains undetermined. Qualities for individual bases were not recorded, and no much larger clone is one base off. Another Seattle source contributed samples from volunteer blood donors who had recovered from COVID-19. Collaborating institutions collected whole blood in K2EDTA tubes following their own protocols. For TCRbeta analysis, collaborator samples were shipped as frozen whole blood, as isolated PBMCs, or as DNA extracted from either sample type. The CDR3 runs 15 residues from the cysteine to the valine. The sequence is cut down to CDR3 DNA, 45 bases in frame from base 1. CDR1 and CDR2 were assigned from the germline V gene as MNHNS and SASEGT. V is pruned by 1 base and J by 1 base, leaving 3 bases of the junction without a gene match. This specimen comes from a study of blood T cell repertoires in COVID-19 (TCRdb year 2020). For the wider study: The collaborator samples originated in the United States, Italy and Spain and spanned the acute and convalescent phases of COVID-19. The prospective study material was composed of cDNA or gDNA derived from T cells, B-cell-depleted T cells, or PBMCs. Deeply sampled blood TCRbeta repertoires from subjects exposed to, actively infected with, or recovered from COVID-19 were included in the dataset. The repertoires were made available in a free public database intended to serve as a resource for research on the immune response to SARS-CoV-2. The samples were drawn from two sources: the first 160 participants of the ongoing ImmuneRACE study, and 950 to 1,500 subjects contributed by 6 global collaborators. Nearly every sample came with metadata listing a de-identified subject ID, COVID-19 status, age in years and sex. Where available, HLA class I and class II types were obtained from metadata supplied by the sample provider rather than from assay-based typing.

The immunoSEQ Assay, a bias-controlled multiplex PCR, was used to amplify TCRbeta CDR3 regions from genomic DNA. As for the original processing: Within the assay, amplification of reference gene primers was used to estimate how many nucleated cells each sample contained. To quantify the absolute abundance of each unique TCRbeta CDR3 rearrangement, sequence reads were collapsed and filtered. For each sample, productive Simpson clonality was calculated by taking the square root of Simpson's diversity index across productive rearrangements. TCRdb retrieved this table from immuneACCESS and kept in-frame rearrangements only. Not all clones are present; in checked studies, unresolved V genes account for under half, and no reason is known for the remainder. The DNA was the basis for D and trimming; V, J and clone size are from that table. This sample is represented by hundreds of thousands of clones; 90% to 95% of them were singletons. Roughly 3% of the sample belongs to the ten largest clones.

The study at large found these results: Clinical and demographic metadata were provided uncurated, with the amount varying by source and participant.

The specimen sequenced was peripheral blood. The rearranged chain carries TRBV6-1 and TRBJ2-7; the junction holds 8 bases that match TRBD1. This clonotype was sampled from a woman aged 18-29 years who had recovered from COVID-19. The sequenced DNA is TGTGCCAGCAGTGAAGACGGACAGGGTTCCTACGAGCAGTACGTC. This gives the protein CASSEDGQGSYEQYV.